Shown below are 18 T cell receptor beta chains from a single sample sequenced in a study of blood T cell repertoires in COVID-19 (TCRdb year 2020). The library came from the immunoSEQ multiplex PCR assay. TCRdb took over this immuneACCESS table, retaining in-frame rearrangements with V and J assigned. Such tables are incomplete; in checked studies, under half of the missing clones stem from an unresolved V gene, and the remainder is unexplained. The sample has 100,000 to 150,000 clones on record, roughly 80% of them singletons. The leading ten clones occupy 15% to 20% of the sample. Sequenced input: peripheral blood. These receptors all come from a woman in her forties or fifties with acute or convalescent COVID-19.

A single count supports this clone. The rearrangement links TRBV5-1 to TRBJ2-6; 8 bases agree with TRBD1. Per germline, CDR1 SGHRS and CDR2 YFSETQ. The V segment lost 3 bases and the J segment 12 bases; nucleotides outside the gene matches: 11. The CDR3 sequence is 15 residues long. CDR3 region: CASSWAPGQALVLTF. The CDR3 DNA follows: TGCGCCAGCAGCTGGGCCCCGGGACAGGCTCTCGTCCTGACTTTC.

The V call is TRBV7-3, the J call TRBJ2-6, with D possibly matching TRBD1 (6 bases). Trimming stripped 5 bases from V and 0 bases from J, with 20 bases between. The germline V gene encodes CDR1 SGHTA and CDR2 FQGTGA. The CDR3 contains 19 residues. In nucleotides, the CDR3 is TGTGCCAGCAGCCCTCGGGGCAGGGGCCTATACTCTGGGGCCAACGTCCTGACTTTC. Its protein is CASSPRGRGLYSGANVLTF. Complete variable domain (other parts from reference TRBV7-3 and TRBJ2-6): GAGVSQTPSNKVTEKGKYVELRCDPISGHTALYWYRQSLGQGPEFLIYFQGTGAADDSGLPNDRFFAVRPEGSVSTLKIQRTERGDSAVYLCASSPRGRGLYSGANVLTFGAGSRLTVL.

CDR3 protein: CASSSGQFTEAFF. CDR3 in DNA: TGTGCCAGCAGCTCCGGACAGTTCACTGAAGCTTTCTTT. The chain joins TRBV9 to TRBJ1-1, with D perhaps TRBD1 (6 bases). V shed 4 bases and J shed 4 bases, with 11 bases lying between them. From germline, CDR1 is SGDLS and CDR2 YYNGEE. This CDR3 region has 13 residues.

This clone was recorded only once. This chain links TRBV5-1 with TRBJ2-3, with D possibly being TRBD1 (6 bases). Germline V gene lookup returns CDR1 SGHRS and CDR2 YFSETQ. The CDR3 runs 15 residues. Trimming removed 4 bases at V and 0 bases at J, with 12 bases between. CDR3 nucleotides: TGCGCCAGCAGCCAGGACAGCACTAGCACAGATACGCAGTATTTT. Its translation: CASSQDSTSTDTQYF.

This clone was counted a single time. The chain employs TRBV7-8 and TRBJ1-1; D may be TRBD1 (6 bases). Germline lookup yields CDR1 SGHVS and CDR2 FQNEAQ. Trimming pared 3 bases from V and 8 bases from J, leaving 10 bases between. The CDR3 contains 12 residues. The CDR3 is CASSFRGGEAFF. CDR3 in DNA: TGTGCCAGCAGCTTCAGGGGCGGGGAAGCTTTCTTT.

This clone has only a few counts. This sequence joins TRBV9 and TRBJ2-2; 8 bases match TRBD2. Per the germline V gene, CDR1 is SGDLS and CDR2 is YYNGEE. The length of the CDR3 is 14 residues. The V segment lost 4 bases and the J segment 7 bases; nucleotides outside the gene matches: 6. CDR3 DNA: TGTGCCAGCAGCCTTGGACTAGCAGGCGGGGAGCTGTTTTTT. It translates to CASSLGLAGGELFF.

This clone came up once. The CDR3 sequence is CSAAENTEAFF. CDR3 DNA: TGCAGTGCTGCGGAGAACACTGAAGCTTTCTTT. V gene TRBV20-1 combines with J gene TRBJ1-1; D unclear. Germline lookup yields CDR1 DFQATT and CDR2 SNEGSKA (reference sequence). The V gene lost 5 bases and the J gene lost 1 base, with 5 bases spanning the gap. The length of the CDR3 is 11 residues.

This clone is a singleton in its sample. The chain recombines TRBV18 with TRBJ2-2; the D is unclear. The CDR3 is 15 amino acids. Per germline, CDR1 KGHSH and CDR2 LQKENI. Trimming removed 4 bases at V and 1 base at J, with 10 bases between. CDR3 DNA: TGTGCCAGCTCACGGGCCACAGAGAACACCGGGGAGCTGTTTTTT. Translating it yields CASSRATENTGELFF.

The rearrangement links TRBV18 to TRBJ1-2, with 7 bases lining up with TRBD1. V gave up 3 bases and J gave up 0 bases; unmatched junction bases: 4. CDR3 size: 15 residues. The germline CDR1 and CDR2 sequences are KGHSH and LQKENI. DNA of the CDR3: TGTGCCAGCTCACCGCGACAGGGCCCTAACTATGGCTACACCTTC. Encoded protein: CASSPRQGPNYGYTF.

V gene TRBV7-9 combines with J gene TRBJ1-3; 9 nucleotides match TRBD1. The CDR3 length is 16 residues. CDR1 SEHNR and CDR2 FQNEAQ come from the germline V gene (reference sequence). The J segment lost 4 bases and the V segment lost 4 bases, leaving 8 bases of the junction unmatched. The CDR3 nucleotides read TGTGCCAGCAGCTCTCGGACAGGGGCAGTGGGAAACACCATATATTTT. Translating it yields CASSSRTGAVGNTIYF.

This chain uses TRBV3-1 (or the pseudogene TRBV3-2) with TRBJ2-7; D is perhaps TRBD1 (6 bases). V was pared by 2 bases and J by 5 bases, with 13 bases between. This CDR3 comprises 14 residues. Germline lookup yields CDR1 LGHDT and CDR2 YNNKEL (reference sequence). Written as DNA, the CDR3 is TGTGCCAGCAGCCAAACAGGGAATTGGGACGAGCAGTACTTC. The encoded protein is CASSQTGNWDEQYF.

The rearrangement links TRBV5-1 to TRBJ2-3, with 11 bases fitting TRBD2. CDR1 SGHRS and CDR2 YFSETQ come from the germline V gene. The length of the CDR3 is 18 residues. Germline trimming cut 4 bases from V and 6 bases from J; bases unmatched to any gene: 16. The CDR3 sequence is CASSRKFLAGGFSDTQYF. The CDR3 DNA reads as TGCGCCAGCAGCCGAAAGTTCTTAGCGGGGGGGTTCTCCGATACGCAGTATTTT.

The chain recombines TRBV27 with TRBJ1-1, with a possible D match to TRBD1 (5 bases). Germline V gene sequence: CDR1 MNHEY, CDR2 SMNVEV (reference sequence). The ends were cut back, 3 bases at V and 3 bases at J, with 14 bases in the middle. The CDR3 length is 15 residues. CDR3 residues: CASSFEGAPDTEAFF. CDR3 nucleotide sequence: TGTGCCAGCAGTTTTGAAGGGGCGCCGGACACTGAAGCTTTCTTT.

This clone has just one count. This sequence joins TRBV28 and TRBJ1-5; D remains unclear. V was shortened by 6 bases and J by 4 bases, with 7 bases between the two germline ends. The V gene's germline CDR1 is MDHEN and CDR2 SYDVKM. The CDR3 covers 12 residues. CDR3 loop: CASSRVNQPQHF. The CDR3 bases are TGTGCCAGCAGCCGCGTGAATCAGCCCCAGCATTTT. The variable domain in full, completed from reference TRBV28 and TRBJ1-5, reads DVKVTQSSRYLVKRTGEKVFLECVQDMDHENMFWYRQDPGLGLRLIYFSYDVKMKEKGDIPEGYSVSREKKERFSLILESASTNQTSMYLCASSRVNQPQHFGDGTRLSIL.

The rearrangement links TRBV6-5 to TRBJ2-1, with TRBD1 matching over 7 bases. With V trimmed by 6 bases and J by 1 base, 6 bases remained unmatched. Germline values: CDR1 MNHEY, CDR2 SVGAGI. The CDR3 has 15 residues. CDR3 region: CASSTGVGSYNEQFF. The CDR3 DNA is TGTGCCAGCAGCACAGGGGTGGGGTCCTACAATGAGCAGTTCTTC.

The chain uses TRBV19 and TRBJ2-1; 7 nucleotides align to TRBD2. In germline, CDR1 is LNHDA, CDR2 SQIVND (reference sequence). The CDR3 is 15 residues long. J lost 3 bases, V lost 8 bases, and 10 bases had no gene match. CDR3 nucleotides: TGTGCCAGTCGACACCACGGGGGGAACTACAATGAGCAGTTCTTC. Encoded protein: CASRHHGGNYNEQFF. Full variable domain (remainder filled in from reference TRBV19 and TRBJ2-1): DGGITQSPKYLFRKEGQNVTLSCEQNLNHDAMYWYRQDPGQGLRLIYYSQIVNDFQKGDIAEGYSVSREKKESFPLTVTSAQKNPTAFYLCASRHHGGNYNEQFFGPGTRLTVL.

The CDR3 bases are TGTGCCAGCAGTTTCGCAGGGGGGAATGAAAAACTGTTTTTT. Encoded protein: CASSFAGGNEKLFF. The rearrangement links TRBV6-5 to TRBJ1-4; 7 positions match TRBD1. Losses at the gene ends were 4 bases for V and 5 bases for J; bases not matched to a gene: 4. The CDR3 consists of 14 residues. Germline CDR1 reads MNHEY; CDR2 reads SVGAGI.

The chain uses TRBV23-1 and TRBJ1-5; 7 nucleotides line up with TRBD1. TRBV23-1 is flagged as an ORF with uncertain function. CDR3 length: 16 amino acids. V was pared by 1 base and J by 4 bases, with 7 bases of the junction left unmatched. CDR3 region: CASSQCRQGKNQPQHF. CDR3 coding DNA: TGCGCCAGCAGTCAATGCCGACAGGGAAAGAATCAGCCCCAGCATTTT.